This T cell receptor (beta chain) stems from a study of CD8 T cells in ankylosing spondylitis. Study-wide points: Several of the motif variants were reported before in synovial fluid and blood from reactive arthritis. According to the report, clones linked to the disease were significantly enriched in matched synovial fluid samples taken from ankylosing spondylitis patients.

The TCR beta libraries were generated through quantitative 5'-RACE incorporating molecular barcodes. TCRdb fed the 5' RACE reads into MiXCR, producing one record per CDR3 protein. The data contain hundreds of thousands of distinct CDR3 sequences, over 30% of them singletons. About this clonotype itself: The target antigen is unknown.

Per the germline V gene, CDR1 is SGHAT and CDR2 is FQNNGV. The CDR3 covers 13 residues. The V gene lost 5 bases and the J gene lost 4 bases, with 10 bases spanning the gap. The specimen was blood, either unsorted or a sorted T cell fraction (not recorded which). The source of this sequence is a male donor with ankylosing spondylitis or in good health (not recorded which). The rearrangement uses TRBV11-2 and TRBJ2-3; D unclear. The CDR3 reads CASSPGVSDTQYF. The CDR3 DNA is TGTGCCAGCAGCCCCGGTGTGTCAGATACGCAGTATTTT.